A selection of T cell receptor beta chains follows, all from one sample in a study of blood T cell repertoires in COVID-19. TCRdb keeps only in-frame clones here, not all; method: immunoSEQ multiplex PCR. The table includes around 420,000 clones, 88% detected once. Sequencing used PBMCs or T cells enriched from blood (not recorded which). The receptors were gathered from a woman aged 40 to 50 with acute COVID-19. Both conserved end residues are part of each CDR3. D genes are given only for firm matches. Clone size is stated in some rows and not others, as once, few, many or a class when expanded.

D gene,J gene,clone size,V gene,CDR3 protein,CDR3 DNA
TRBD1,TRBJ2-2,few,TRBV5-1,CASSWTGGDTGELFF,TGCGCCAGCAGCTGGACAGGGGGCGACACCGGGGAGCTGTTTTTT
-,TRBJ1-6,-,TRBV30,CAWSPDRRNSPLHF,TGTGCCTGGAGTCCAGACAGAAGGAATTCACCCCTCCACTTT
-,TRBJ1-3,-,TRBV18,CASSPPLTSVGNTIYF,TGTGCCAGCTCACCACCCCTGACATCCGTCGGAAACACCATATATTTT
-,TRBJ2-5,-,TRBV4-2,CASSRQNSGNQETQYF,TGTGCCAGCAGCCGGCAAAATAGCGGAAACCAAGAGACCCAGTACTTC
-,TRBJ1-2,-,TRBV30,CAWSQGAGYTF,TGTGCCTGGAGCCAAGGAGCTGGCTACACCTTC
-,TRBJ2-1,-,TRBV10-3,CAISDEAGTFNNEQFF,TGTGCCATCAGTGACGAAGCTGGGACATTTAACAATGAGCAGTTCTTC
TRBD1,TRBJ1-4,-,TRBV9,CASSATGSEKLFF,TGTGCCAGCAGCGCGACAGGGTCTGAAAAACTGTTTTTT
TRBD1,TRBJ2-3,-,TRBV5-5,CASSLMGGRGHTDTQYF,TGTGCCAGCAGCTTGATGGGGGGCAGGGGGCACACAGATACGCAGTATTTT
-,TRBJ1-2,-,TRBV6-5,CASSYSIQANYGYTF,TGTGCCAGCAGTTACTCGATACAGGCTAACTATGGCTACACCTTC
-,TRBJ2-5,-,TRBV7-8,CASSLGGTRRETQYF,TGTGCCAGCAGCTTAGGGGGTACGAGGAGGGAGACCCAGTACTTC
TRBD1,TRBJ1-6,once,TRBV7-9,CASSLAGGGSPLHF,TGTGCCAGCAGTTTAGCAGGGGGCGGATCACCCCTCCACTTT
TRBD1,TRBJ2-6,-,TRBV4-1,CASSKIGQGTSGANVLTF,TGCGCCAGCAGCAAGATAGGACAGGGCACCTCTGGGGCCAACGTCCTGACTTTC
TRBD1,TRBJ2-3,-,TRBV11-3,CASSFIGTGFADTQYF,TGTGCCAGCAGCTTCATCGGGACAGGGTTCGCAGATACGCAGTATTTT
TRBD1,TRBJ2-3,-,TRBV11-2,CASSLDRWTGGTDTQYF,TGTGCCAGCAGCTTAGATCGATGGACAGGCGGCACAGATACGCAGTATTTT
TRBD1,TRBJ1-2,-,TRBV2,CASKRDRGHSSGGYTF,TGTGCCAGCAAGAGGGACAGGGGGCACTCATCCGGTGGCTACACCTTC
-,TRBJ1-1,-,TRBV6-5,CASSYSAGVTEAFF,TGTGCCAGCAGTTACTCGGCAGGGGTCACTGAAGCTTTCTTT
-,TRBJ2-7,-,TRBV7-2,CASSLGLGATYYEQYF,TGTGCCAGCAGCTTAGGTTTAGGGGCTACCTACTACGAGCAGTACTTC
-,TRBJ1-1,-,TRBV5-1,CASSLDSTVAEAFF,TGCGCCAGCAGCTTGGACAGTACAGTTGCCGAAGCTTTCTTT
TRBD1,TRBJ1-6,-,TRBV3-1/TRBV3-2,CASSQRNRDSPSRYNSPLHF,TGTGCCAGCAGCCAACGAAACCGGGACAGCCCATCTAGATATAATTCACCCCTCCACTTT
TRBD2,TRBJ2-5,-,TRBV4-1,CASSFRSGVRQETQYF,TGCGCCAGCAGCTTCCGTAGCGGGGTCCGGCAAGAGACCCAGTACTTC
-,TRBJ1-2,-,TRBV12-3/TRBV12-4,CASSPSPRGYTF,TGTGCCAGCAGTCCAAGCCCGAGAGGCTACACCTTC
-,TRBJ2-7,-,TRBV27,CASRLVGHEQYF,TGTGCCAGCAGACTAGTCGGCCACGAGCAGTACTTC
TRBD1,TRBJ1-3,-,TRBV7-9,CASSVGTVSGNTIYF,TGTGCCAGCAGCGTCGGGACAGTCTCTGGAAACACCATATATTTT
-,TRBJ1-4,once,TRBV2,CASIRGEFDEKLFF,TGTGCCAGCATCAGGGGAGAATTTGATGAAAAACTGTTTTTT
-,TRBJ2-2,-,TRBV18,CASSTGITGELFF,TGTGCCAGCTCGACGGGGATTACCGGGGAGCTGTTTTTT
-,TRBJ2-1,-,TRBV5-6,CASSGQWYNEQFF,TGTGCCAGCAGCGGACAGTGGTACAATGAGCAGTTCTTC
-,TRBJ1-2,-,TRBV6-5,CASSYERGSYGYTF,TGTGCCAGCAGTTACGAACGGGGATCCTATGGCTACACCTTC
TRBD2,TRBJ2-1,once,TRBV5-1,CASTPAGTRGYNEQFF,TGCGCCAGCACCCCCGCCGGGACTAGAGGCTACAATGAGCAGTTCTTC
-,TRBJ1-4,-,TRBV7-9,CASSLYPVDSEKLFF,TGTGCCAGCAGCTTATATCCGGTTGACAGCGAAAAACTGTTTTTT
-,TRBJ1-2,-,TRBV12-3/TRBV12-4,CASSRGQNPGYTF,TGTGCCAGCAGCAGAGGGCAGAATCCTGGCTACACCTTC
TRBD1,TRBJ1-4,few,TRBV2,CASFRDRGSRGPSEKLFF,TGTGCCAGCTTCCGGGACAGGGGTTCAAGGGGACCGTCTGAAAAACTGTTTTTT
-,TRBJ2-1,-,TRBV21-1,CASSKGLTGGKNEQFF,TGTGCCAGCAGCAAAGGTCTAACAGGGGGCAAGAATGAGCAGTTCTTC
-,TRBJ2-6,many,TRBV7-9,CASSLNSVETGANVLTF,TGTGCCAGCAGCTTAAATTCGGTCGAGACTGGGGCCAACGTCCTGACTTTC
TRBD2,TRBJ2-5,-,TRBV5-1,CASSLGLAQETQYF,TGCGCCAGCAGCCTCGGACTAGCACAAGAGACCCAGTACTTC
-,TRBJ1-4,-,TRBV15,CATSPRGEKLFF,TGTGCCACCAGTCCGCGGGGTGAAAAACTGTTTTTT
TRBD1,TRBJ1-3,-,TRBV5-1,CASSSRQGSSGNTIYF,TGCGCCAGCAGCTCTCGACAGGGGAGCTCTGGAAACACCATATATTTT
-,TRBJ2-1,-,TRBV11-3,CASSLGGPKEQFF,TGTGCCAGCAGCTTGGGGGGGCCCAAGGAGCAGTTCTTC
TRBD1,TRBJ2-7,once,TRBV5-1,CASSFTGGGNEQYF,TGCGCCAGCAGCTTCACAGGGGGCGGGAACGAGCAGTACTTC
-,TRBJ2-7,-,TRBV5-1,CASSLEQPPYEQYF,TGCGCCAGCAGCTTGGAACAGCCCCCCTACGAGCAGTACTTC
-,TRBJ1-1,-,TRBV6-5,CASRTGQTLEAFF,TGTGCCAGCAGAACCGGACAGACGCTTGAAGCTTTCTTT
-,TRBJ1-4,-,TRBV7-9,CASSLGQAYEKLFF,TGTGCCAGCAGCTTAGGGCAGGCCTATGAAAAACTGTTTTTT
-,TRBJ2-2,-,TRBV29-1,CSVGPQGMDTGELFF,TGCAGCGTTGGCCCCCAGGGTATGGACACCGGGGAGCTGTTTTTT
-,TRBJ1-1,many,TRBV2,CASRTDSYYNTEAFF,TGTGCCAGCAGGACGGACAGCTACTATAACACTGAAGCTTTCTTT
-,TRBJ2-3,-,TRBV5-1,CASRTGTSTDTQYF,TGCGCCAGCAGGACCGGGACTAGCACAGATACGCAGTATTTT
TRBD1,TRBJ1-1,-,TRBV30,CAWSYGTANTEAFF,TGTGCCTGGAGTTACGGGACAGCGAACACTGAAGCTTTCTTT
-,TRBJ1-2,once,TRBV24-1,CATSDTDSSGYTF,TGTGCCACCAGTGACACGGACAGTTCTGGCTACACCTTC
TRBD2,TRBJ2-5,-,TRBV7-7,CASSLALSGGARETQYF,TGTGCCAGCAGCTTAGCCCTTAGCGGGGGGGCTCGGGAGACCCAGTACTTC
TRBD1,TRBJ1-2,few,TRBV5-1,CASSLGQGASDGYTF,TGCGCCAGCAGCTTAGGACAGGGGGCGTCTGATGGCTACACCTTC
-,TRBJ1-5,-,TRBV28,CASSSGRNQPQHF,TGTGCCAGCAGTTCGGGTCGTAATCAGCCCCAGCATTTT
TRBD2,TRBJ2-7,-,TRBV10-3,CAISEKPGLADEQYF,TGTGCCATCAGTGAGAAGCCGGGACTAGCGGATGAGCAGTACTTC
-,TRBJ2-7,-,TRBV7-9,CASSPPPAGGLREQYF,TGTGCCAGCAGTCCCCCCCCAGCCGGGGGACTGCGCGAGCAGTACTTC
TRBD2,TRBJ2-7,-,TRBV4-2,CASSQDRAGDNYEQYF,TGTGCCAGCAGCCAAGACCGCGCGGGGGATAACTACGAGCAGTACTTC
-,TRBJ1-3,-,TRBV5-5,CASSSGPRGGVGNTIYF,TGTGCCAGCAGCTCCGGACCTCGAGGGGGAGTCGGAAACACCATATATTTT
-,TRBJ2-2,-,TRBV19,CASSINGFNTGELFF,TGTGCCAGTAGTATTAACGGGTTTAACACCGGGGAGCTGTTTTTT
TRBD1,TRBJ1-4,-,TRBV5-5,CASSGTGVEKLFF,TGTGCCAGCAGCGGGACAGGGGTGGAAAAACTGTTTTTT
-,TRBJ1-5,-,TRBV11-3,CASSLVNPQGPNQPQHF,TGTGCCAGCAGCTTAGTTAATCCCCAGGGGCCCAATCAGCCCCAGCATTTT
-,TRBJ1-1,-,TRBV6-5,CASSYGGGEGTEAFF,TGTGCCAGCAGTTACGGGGGAGGGGAGGGCACTGAAGCTTTCTTT
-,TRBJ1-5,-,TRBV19,CASSISVSQPQHF,TGTGCCAGTAGTATTAGTGTGAGTCAGCCCCAGCATTTT